The clone carrying this T cell receptor (beta chain) was seen a handful of times. The sample belongs to a study of blood T cells in healthy people across ages. Alongside a J-beta primer mix, a sample-barcoded 5' primer served in a second PCR lasting roughly 7 to 11 cycles. Each CDR3 protein is one row after TCRdb ran MiXCR on the 5' RACE reads. The data show over a million distinct CDR3 sequences, 40% to 50% seen once. V lost 7 bases, J lost 3 bases, and 16 bases lay in between. Germline V gene data show CDR1 as MDHEN and CDR2 as SYDVKM. This CDR3 comprises 14 residues. This TCR derives from a woman aged 55-75 years in good health. The material sequenced was blood. The chain employs TRBV28 and TRBJ2-7; TRBD1 might be the D (5 bases). CDR3: CASTLGQVDYEQYF. The CDR3 DNA reads as TGTGCCAGCACCCTGGGGCAGGTTGACTACGAGCAGTACTTC.